Listed below are T cell receptor beta chains from one sample, sequenced in a study of radiotherapy plus CTLA-4 blockade in lung cancer. TCRdb keeps only in-frame clones here, not all; method: immunoSEQ multiplex PCR. The data contain 50,000 to 65,000 clones, under 80% of them seen just once; the ten biggest clones take up roughly 17%. The input for sequencing was peripheral blood, taken from a patient treated with radiotherapy plus ipilimumab. These receptors came from a human donor with non-small cell lung cancer who had a complete response to radiotherapy plus ipilimumab. CDR3s include the opening cysteine and the closing phenylalanine or tryptophan. D genes are given only for firm matches. The size field is filled for only some rows; it gives once, few, many or a size class.

v_gene	abundance	d_gene	j_gene	CDR3aa	CDR3nt
TRBV29-1	.	.	TRBJ2-5	CSVAGRTIQETQYF	TGCAGCGTTGCGGGGAGAACGATTCAAGAGACCCAGTACTTC
TRBV4-2	.	.	TRBJ2-3	CASSQGYYDTQYF	TGTGCCAGCAGCCAAGGTTACTATGATACGCAGTATTTT
TRBV27	.	TRBD1	TRBJ2-5	CASSHQGALEETQYF	TGTGCCAGCAGTCACCAGGGGGCGCTTGAAGAGACCCAGTACTTC
TRBV12-5	.	.	TRBJ1-5	CASGLDQGLYSNQPQHF	TGTGCTAGTGGTCTCGACCAGGGGCTCTATAGCAATCAGCCCCAGCATTTT
TRBV2	.	TRBD1	TRBJ2-3	CASSGQGARADTQYF	TGTGCCAGCAGTGGACAGGGGGCGCGTGCAGATACGCAGTATTTT
TRBV2	.	TRBD1	TRBJ1-1	CASSSGGYGTEAFF	TGTGCCAGCAGTTCAGGGGGCTACGGCACTGAAGCTTTCTTT
TRBV19	once	TRBD2	TRBJ2-2	CASIRRIAGGYPGELFF	TGTGCCAGTATAAGGCGGATAGCGGGAGGGTACCCCGGGGAGCTGTTTTTT
TRBV5-1	.	.	TRBJ2-3	CASSSSGVSTDTQYF	TGCGCCAGCAGCTCTTCGGGGGTTAGCACAGATACGCAGTATTTT
TRBV19	.	.	TRBJ1-5	CASSIAQNSNQPQHF	TGTGCCAGTAGTATTGCACAGAATAGCAATCAGCCCCAGCATTTT
TRBV9	.	.	TRBJ1-1	CASSVAPGGDTEAFF	TGTGCCAGCAGCGTAGCCCCGGGGGGGGACACTGAAGCTTTCTTT
TRBV6-6	.	.	TRBJ1-2	CAPALGGSRYGYTF	TGTGCGCCAGCACTTGGAGGGTCGCGCTATGGCTACACCTTC
TRBV30	few	TRBD2	TRBJ2-5	CAWSVRASGETQYF	TGTGCCTGGAGTGTACGTGCTAGCGGGGAGACCCAGTACTTC
TRBV7-8	.	TRBD2	TRBJ2-3	CASSSTSGATDTQYF	TGTGCCAGCAGCTCGACTAGCGGTGCCACAGATACGCAGTATTTT
TRBV6-5	few	TRBD1	TRBJ1-6	CASSYSTGNNSPLHF	TGTGCCAGCAGTTACTCGACAGGGAACAATTCACCCCTCCACTTT
TRBV30	.	.	TRBJ1-5	CAWSPLNPYSGNQPQHF	TGTGCCTGGAGTCCACTTAATCCCTATAGCGGCAATCAGCCCCAGCATTTT
TRBV5-6	few	TRBD1	TRBJ1-4	CASRQQGALEEKLFF	TGTGCCAGCAGACAACAGGGGGCGCTTGAGGAAAAACTGTTTTTT